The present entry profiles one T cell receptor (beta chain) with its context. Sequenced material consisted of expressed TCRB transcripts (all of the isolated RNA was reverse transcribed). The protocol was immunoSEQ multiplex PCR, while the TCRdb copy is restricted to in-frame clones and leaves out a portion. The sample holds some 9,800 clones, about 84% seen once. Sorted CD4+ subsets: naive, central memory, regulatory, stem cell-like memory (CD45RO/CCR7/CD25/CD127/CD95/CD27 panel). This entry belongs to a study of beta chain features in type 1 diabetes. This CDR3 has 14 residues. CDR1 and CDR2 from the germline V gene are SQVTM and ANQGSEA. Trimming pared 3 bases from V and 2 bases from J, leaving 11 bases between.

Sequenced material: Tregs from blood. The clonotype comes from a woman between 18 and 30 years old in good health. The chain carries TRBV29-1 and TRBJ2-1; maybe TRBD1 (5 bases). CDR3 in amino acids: CSVDRVSAYNEQFF. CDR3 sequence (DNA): TGCAGCGTTGACAGGGTCAGTGCCTACAATGAGCAGTTCTTC.